Below, 32 T cell receptor beta chains from the same sample are listed, as sequenced in a study of breast tumors, draining lymph nodes, adjacent tissues. Axillary draining lymph nodes of breast cancer patients supplied the node samples. TCRdb itself ran the multiplex PCR reads through MiXCR, one entry per CDR3 protein. The repertoire holds around 140,000 distinct CDR3 sequences, with more than 20% as singletons. The specimen sequenced was axillary lymph node tissue. Receptors were obtained from a female donor with breast cancer. Some clones in this sample may be carry-over from other donors' samples.

In this sample, this clonotype turned up many times. The J gene is TRBJ2-5, the V gene TRBV19; D is unclear. V was cut by 0 bases and J by 2 bases, with 10 bases left in between. The germline gives CDR1 LNHDA, CDR2 SQIVND (reference sequence). This CDR3 is 15 amino acids long. CDR3 in amino acids: CASSIDRLGQETQYF. In nucleotides, the CDR3 is TGTGCCAGTAGTATAGATCGTCTAGGACAAGAGACCCAGTACTTC.

There are many counts of this clonotype. The chain employs TRBV6-1 and TRBJ2-7; D tentatively fits TRBD1 or TRBD2 (5 bases each). The CDR3 totals 13 residues. Germline values: CDR1 MNHNS, CDR2 SASEGT. V was trimmed by 6 bases and J by 3 bases, leaving 12 bases between them. CDR3 amino acids: CASRRDRNYEQYF. The CDR3 nucleotides read TGTGCCAGCAGGAGGGACCGAAACTACGAGCAGTACTTC.

This clonotype was picked up many times. For the CDR3, the DNA is TGCGCCAGCAGCCTTACAGGGTCCGGCAATGAGCAGTTCTTC. Translation gives CASSLTGSGNEQFF. The rearrangement links TRBV5-1 to TRBJ2-1; D possibly corresponds to TRBD1 (6 bases). Germline V CDR1 and CDR2: SGHRS, YFSETQ. This CDR3 is 14 amino acids long. Trimming shortened V by 4 bases and J by 6 bases, and 14 bases separated the two germline ends.

As to this clonotype: A much larger clone differs from this one at a single base, so this may be a read error. The CDR3 reads CASWDRGGRAYNEQFF. Written as DNA, the CDR3 is TGTGCCAGCTGGGACCGAGGCGGGAGGGCTTACAATGAGCAGTTCTTC. This chain joins TRBV9 and TRBJ2-1, with 9 bases aligning to TRBD2. Germline lookup yields CDR1 SGDLS and CDR2 YYNGEE. The CDR3 spans 16 residues. The V gene end was trimmed by 7 bases and the J gene end by 4 bases; junction bases not matched to a gene: 12.

This clonotype was seen ten or more times. The chain is built from TRBV11-3 and TRBJ1-2; 9 nucleotides match TRBD1. Trimming at V came to 2 bases and at J to 0 bases, leaving 4 bases not matched to a gene. Germline CDR1 reads SGHNT; CDR2 reads YENEEA. The CDR3 runs to 16 residues. This chain's CDR3 is CASSLNRGQANYGYTF. CDR3 coding DNA: TGTGCCAGCAGCTTAAACAGGGGGCAGGCTAACTATGGCTACACCTTC.

This clonotype was counted at least ten times. This sequence joins TRBV7-9 and TRBJ2-7; D unresolved. V was cut by 3 bases and J by 5 bases, with 11 bases left in between. Germline CDR1 and CDR2: SEHNR and FQNEAQ (reference sequence). CDR3 length: 13 amino acids. CDR3 residues: CASSFHPGDEQYF. The CDR3 DNA sequence: TGTGCCAGCAGCTTTCATCCTGGGGACGAGCAGTACTTC.

About this clonotype itself: Without the conserved terminal phenylalanine or tryptophan, this CDR3 likely stems from a read error. This chain connects TRBV7-2 to TRBJ2-7, with 8 bases lining up with TRBD1. Per germline, CDR1 SGHTA and CDR2 FQGNSA. With 3 bases clipped from V and 2 bases from J, the junction kept 3 bases outside the gene matches. The CDR3 covers 14 residues. The DNA for the CDR3 is TGTGCCAGCAGCTTCGACAGGGGACCCTACGAGCAGTACTCC. It encodes CASSFDRGPYEQYS.

This clonotype was detected a few times. The gene calls are TRBV3-2 and TRBJ1-4; TRBD1, the table's D call, lacks a check against the DNA. TRBV3-2 is termed a pseudogene. This CDR3 has 15 amino acids. The CDR3 sequence is CASRPTGNYCEKLFF. For the CDR3, the DNA is TGTGCCAGCAGACCTACAGGGAACTATTGCGAAAAACTGTTTTTT.

The sample holds many counts of this clonotype. The chain uses TRBV18 and TRBJ2-7, with D uncertain. V lost 5 bases and J 6 bases, leaving 14 bases between the germline ends. The CDR3 is 13 residues long. CDR1 and CDR2 from the germline V gene are KGHSH and LQKENI. The chain's CDR3 is CASSTPLSSEQYF. The CDR3 DNA follows: TGTGCCAGCTCAACCCCTCTGAGTTCCGAGCAGTACTTC.

This clonotype was found many times. The chain employs TRBV12-3 or TRBV12-4 and TRBJ2-3; the match to TRBD2 covers 9 bases. The V segment lost 4 bases and the J segment 1 base; nucleotides outside the gene matches: 3. This CDR3 region has 15 residues. The CDR3 region has the DNA TGTGCCAGCAGTTGGCGGACTAGCGGCACAGATACGCAGTATTTT. Translating it yields CASSWRTSGTDTQYF.

This clonotype occurred many times. The CDR3 nucleotides read TGTGCCAGTAGTCCCGACAGGGGGGGCTATGGCTACACCTTC. Its protein is CASSPDRGGYGYTF. This chain uses TRBV19 with TRBJ1-2; 9 positions agree with TRBD1. This CDR3 has 14 residues. V lost 5 bases and J lost 4; bases outside the gene matches: 5. CDR1 and CDR2 from the germline V gene are LNHDA and SQIVND (reference sequence).

This clonotype was found many times. The gene calls are TRBV19 and TRBJ2-2; D remains ambiguous. V dropped 4 bases and J dropped 6 bases, with 6 bases sitting between them. The germline V gene encodes CDR1 LNHDA and CDR2 SQIVND (reference sequence). This CDR3 comprises 12 residues. The CDR3 bases are TGTGCCAGTAGTAGAGGTGCCGGGGAGCTGTTTTTT. The encoded protein is CASSRGAGELFF. The full variable domain, in which reference TRBV19 and TRBJ2-2 provide the parts outside the CDR3, is DGGITQSPKYLFRKEGQNVTLSCEQNLNHDAMYWYRQDPGQGLRLIYYSQIVNDFQKGDIAEGYSVSREKKESFPLTVTSAQKNPTAFYLCASSRGAGELFFGEGSRLTVL.

This clonotype has ten or more counts. The gene calls are TRBV5-1 and TRBJ2-2; TRBD2 aligns across 8 bases. Germline CDR1 SGHRS, CDR2 YFSETQ. This CDR3 comprises 16 residues. V lost 4 bases, J lost 5 bases, and 10 bases stayed unmatched. CDR3 nucleotide sequence: TGCGCCAGCAGCGCCGGGGGACTAGGCGGGACCGGGGAGCTGTTTTTT. It yields the protein CASSAGGLGGTGELFF.

To note about this clonotype: A single base separates this from a much larger clone, so it may be a read error. The CDR3 region has the DNA TGTGCCAGCAGCTCGACAGAGTATAATTCACCCTTCCACTTT. This translates into CASSSTEYNSPFHF. The rearrangement uses TRBV2 and TRBJ1-6; tentative D call: TRBD1 (5 bases). The CDR3 consists of 14 residues. CDR1 is SNHLY and CDR2 is FYNNEI in the germline V gene.

This clonotype was picked up many times. V and J are TRBV7-2 and TRBJ2-5; TRBD2 matches at 13 bases. In germline, CDR1 is SGHTA, CDR2 FQGNSA. CDR3 size: 16 residues. With 5 bases clipped from V and 6 bases from J, the junction kept 9 bases outside the gene matches. The DNA of the CDR3 is TGTGCCAGCAGCCCGTGGACTAGCGGGAGCATGAAGACCCAGTACTTC. This sequence encodes CASSPWTSGSMKTQYF.

Concerning this clonotype: This may arise from a read error, as a much more abundant clone is one base away. V gene TRBV6-1 combines with J gene TRBJ2-7; D unclear. Trimming pared 6 bases from V and 13 bases from J, leaving 22 bases between. The germline CDR1 and CDR2 sequences are MNHNS and SASEGT. This CDR3 has 13 residues. CDR3 sequence reads: CASSLELINLYYF. DNA of the CDR3: TGTGCCAGCAGCCTTGAACTAATCAATCTTTATTACTTC.

This clonotype showed up just a few times. V is TRBV25-1 and J is TRBJ2-5, with TRBD1 as a possible D gene (7 bases). Germline V gives CDR1 MGHDK, CDR2 SYGVNS. The length of the CDR3 is 15 residues. Trimming shortened V by 2 bases and J by 4 bases, and 14 bases separated the two germline ends. CDR3: CASSEAAQGGETQYF. DNA for the CDR3: TGTGCCAGCAGTGAAGCAGCTCAGGGGGGAGAGACCCAGTACTTC.

The table lists this clonotype with many counts. The V and J genes are TRBV6-5 and TRBJ1-5, with TRBD1 matching over 9 bases. The J segment lost 4 bases and the V segment lost 6 bases, leaving 13 bases of the junction unmatched. The CDR3 length is 17 residues. Germline loops: CDR1 MNHEY, CDR2 SVGAGI. CDR3 in DNA: TGTGCCAGCAGACCGGGACAGGGTGGAGGTTGGAATCAGCCCCAGCATTTT. It is translated as CASRPGQGGGWNQPQHF.

This clonotype was seen only once. The chain recombines TRBV7-2 with TRBJ2-5; 12 bases match TRBD2. In germline, CDR1 is SGHTA, CDR2 FQGNSA. The trim removed 5 bases at V and 6 bases at J, leaving 7 bases unmatched. The CDR3 sequence is 15 residues long. CDR3 in amino acids: CASSPGTSGLKTQYF. As DNA, the CDR3 is TGTGCCAGCAGCCCTGGGACTAGCGGGTTAAAGACCCAGTACTTC.

This clonotype showed up many times. The J gene is TRBJ2-7, the V gene TRBV28; the D is unclear. Between the trimmed V and J ends, which lost 2 bases and 5 bases, there was a span of 13 bases. This CDR3 is 14 amino acids long. Germline assignment: CDR1 MDHEN and CDR2 SYDVKM. The chain's CDR3 is CASSLQASLNEQYF. CDR3 bases: TGTGCCAGCAGTTTACAAGCCTCCTTGAACGAGCAGTACTTC.

This clonotype was detected ten times or more. V is TRBV20-1 and J is TRBJ2-2, with unresolved D. Germline CDR1 DFQATT, CDR2 SNEGSKA (reference sequence). This CDR3 contains 13 residues. The V gene lost 5 bases and the J gene lost 7 bases, with 14 bases spanning the gap. The CDR3 sequence: CSAPGNVYGELFF. DNA of the CDR3: TGCAGTGCTCCTGGGAATGTGTACGGGGAGCTGTTTTTT.

On this clonotype: This clone may be a read error of a much larger clone one base away. The chain has TRBV2 and TRBJ1-2; D is perhaps TRBD1 (5 bases). CDR3 size: 13 residues. The V and J ends lost 6 bases and 7 bases respectively, with 15 bases between them. In germline, CDR1 is SNHLY, CDR2 FYNNEI. In nucleotides, the CDR3 is TGTGCCAGCAGGACGCAGGGTTACGGTGGCTACACCTTC. Protein sequence: CASRTQGYGGYTF.

This clonotype was observed many times. V gene TRBV19 combines with J gene TRBJ2-1; D is undetermined. Trimming shortened V by 2 bases and J by 6 bases, and 5 bases separated the two germline ends. Germline CDR1 and CDR2: LNHDA and SQIVND (reference sequence). The CDR3 sequence is 12 residues long. CDR3 bases: TGTGCCAGTAGTATATTGAGCAATGAGCAGTTCTTC. Translated, it gives CASSILSNEQFF.

Concerning this clonotype: Being one base from a much bigger clone, this may be a read error. The CDR3 bases are TGTGCCAGCAGAGAGGGACTAGCGGGAGGGGGCGAGCAGTACTTC. It codes for CASREGLAGGGEQYF. The V gene is TRBV2, the J gene TRBJ2-7; 16 nucleotides align to TRBD2. The CDR3 spans 15 residues. With V trimmed by 6 bases and J by 6 bases, 5 bases remained unmatched. Germline V gene lookup returns CDR1 SNHLY and CDR2 FYNNEI.

This clonotype was detected once. With a much larger clone just one base away, this may be a read error. Likely a read error: the CDR3 ends without its conserved phenylalanine or tryptophan. The gene calls are TRBV14 and TRBJ1-3; D gene ambiguous. The V and J ends lost 7 bases and 4 bases respectively, with 11 bases between them. The CDR3 runs 13 residues. Germline CDR1 reads SGHDN; CDR2 reads FVKESK. The CDR3 is CASTLSEGNTIYS. The CDR3 region has the DNA TGTGCCAGCACCCTATCTGAAGGAAACACCATATATTCT.

Concerning this clonotype: A much larger clone lies one base from this, so it may be a read error. The V and J genes are TRBV30 and TRBJ2-5; D is perhaps TRBD1 (6 bases). CDR3 length: 13 residues. With 4 bases removed from V and 5 bases from J, the gap between germline ends came to 14 bases. Germline loops: CDR1 GTSNPN, CDR2 SVGIG (reference sequence). The CDR3 loop reads CAWTVTGQETQYF. CDR3 bases: TGTGCCTGGACAGTGACAGGACAGGAGACCCAGTACTTC.

This clonotype was counted ten times or more. The chain employs TRBV7-8 and TRBJ2-7; D tentatively reads TRBD1 or TRBD2 (7 bases each). This CDR3 spans 19 amino acids. The ends were cut back, 1 base at V and 3 bases at J, with 25 bases in the middle. Germline CDR1 and CDR2: SGHVS and FQNEAQ. CDR3 in amino acids: CASSLEGRQGGAPGYEQYF. The CDR3 DNA is TGTGCCAGCAGCTTAGAGGGGAGACAGGGAGGGGCCCCTGGCTACGAGCAGTACTTC.

Many counts were recorded for this clonotype. The V call is TRBV3-1, the J call TRBJ1-4; D possibly corresponds to TRBD1 (6 bases). The V gene lost 2 bases and the J gene lost 3 bases, with 10 bases spanning the gap. CDR1 is LGHDT, CDR2 YNNKEL, per germline (reference sequence). This CDR3 contains 15 residues. The CDR3 DNA reads as TGTGCCAGCAGCCAAAAGGGGGTGGCTAATGAAAAACTGTTTTTT. The encoded protein is CASSQKGVANEKLFF.

Worth noting for this clonotype: A much bigger clone sits one base away, suggesting this may be a read error. Without the conserved terminal phenylalanine or tryptophan, this CDR3 likely stems from a read error. V gene TRBV5-4 combines with J gene TRBJ2-5, with 7 bases lining up with TRBD2. V was pared by 2 bases and J by 1 base, with 5 bases of the junction left unmatched. The CDR3 totals 15 residues. Germline-derived CDR1 and CDR2 are SGHNT and YYREEE (reference sequence). In DNA form, the CDR3 reads TGTGCCAGCAGCTTAACTAGCGTGGCCCAAGAGACCCAGTACCTC. This sequence encodes CASSLTSVAQETQYL.

On this clonotype itself: A read error may explain this, as a much larger clone is one base away. The chain is built from TRBV6-1 and TRBJ2-7; no clear D. The CDR3 loop spans 13 amino acids. Looked up from germline, CDR1 is MNHNS and CDR2 is SASEGT. The CDR3 DNA sequence: TGTGCCAGCAGTGAAGGTGTTTCCTACGAGCTGTACTTC. This gives the protein CASSEGVSYELYF.

This clonotype was seen only once. The junction and the germline gene differ at one end; a read error may be behind it. The genes are TRBV10-1 and TRBJ2-7; 9 bases fit TRBD1. The germline V gene has CDR1 WNHNN and CDR2 SYGVQD (reference sequence). CDR3 length: 14 residues. The CDR3 here is CASSRDRVDDELYF. The CDR3 region has the DNA TGCGCCAGCAGTCGGGACAGGGTAGATGACGAGCTGTACTTC.

This clonotype was found a few times. The V gene is TRBV3-1, the J gene TRBJ1-4, with a weak D call TRBD1 (5 bases). This CDR3 has 16 residues. From germline, CDR1 is LGHDT and CDR2 YNNKEL (reference sequence). The germline V and J ends were trimmed by 1 base and 5 bases, with 14 bases remaining between them. CDR3 nucleotides: TGTGCCAGCAGCCAAGGTGTTGGGGACCGAAATGAAAAACTGTTTTTT. It is translated as CASSQGVGDRNEKLFF. The variable domain in full, completed from reference TRBV3-1 and TRBJ1-4, reads DTAVSQTPKYLVTQMGNDKSIKCEQNLGHDTMYWYKQDSKKFLKIMFSYNNKELIINETVPNRFSPKSPDKAHLNLHINSLELGDSAVYFCASSQGVGDRNEKLFFGSGTQLSVL.